The clone carrying this TCR beta chain was found once. This record comes from a study of blood T cell repertoires in COVID-19. Turning to the study itself: The United States, Italy and Spain supplied acute and convalescent COVID-19 samples. PBMCs, B-cell-depleted T cells, or T cells provided the cDNA or gDNA that made up the material.

The germline CDR1 and CDR2 sequences are SNHLY and FYNNEI. The CDR3 has 15 residues. Trimming removed 8 bases from V and 1 base from J; junction bases left unmatched: 4. In the authors' methods: Counts of nucleated cells, estimated from reference gene primer amplification, were obtained. Measured with immunoSEQ multiplex PCR; TCRdb has only the in-frame clones, and not every one. The D gene and trimming were derived from the DNA, and the V and J assignments and clone size from that table. Counted here are approximately 450,000 clones, about 85% occurring once; the ten biggest clones make up about 2%.

The sample comprised PBMCs or T cells enriched from blood (not recorded which). This chain uses TRBV2 with TRBJ2-2, with 10 nucleotides matching TRBD1. The sequence derives from a woman aged 18-29 years with acute COVID-19. In DNA form, the CDR3 reads TGTGCCAGCGACCGGGACAGGGGGAACACCGGGGAGCTGTTTTTT. Translation gives CASDRDRGNTGELFF.